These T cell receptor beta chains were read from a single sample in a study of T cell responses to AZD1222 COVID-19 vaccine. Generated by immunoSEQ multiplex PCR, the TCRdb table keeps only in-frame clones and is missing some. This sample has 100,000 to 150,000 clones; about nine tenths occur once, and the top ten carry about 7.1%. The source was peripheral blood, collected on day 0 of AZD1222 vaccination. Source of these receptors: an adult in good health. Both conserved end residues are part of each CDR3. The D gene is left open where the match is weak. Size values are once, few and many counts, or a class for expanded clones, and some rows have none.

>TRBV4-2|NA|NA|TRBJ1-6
TGTGCCAGCAGCCAAGAAGAGGGAGGAGGTAATTCACCCCTCCACTTT
CASSQEEGGGNSPLHF
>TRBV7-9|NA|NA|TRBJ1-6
TGTGCCAGCAGCTCCATAGGGTTGGTCAATTCACCCCTCCACTTT
CASSSIGLVNSPLHF
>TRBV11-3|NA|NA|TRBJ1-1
TGTGCCAGCAGCTTCAGTGGGGTGAACACTGAAGCTTTCTTT
CASSFSGVNTEAFF
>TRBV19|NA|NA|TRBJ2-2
TGTGCCAGTACCGGGGGCGGAGGGGAGCTGTTTTTT
CASTGGGGELFF
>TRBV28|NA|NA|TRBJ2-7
TGTGCCAGCGCCGGGCCCCAACACTACGAGCAGTACTTC
CASAGPQHYEQYF
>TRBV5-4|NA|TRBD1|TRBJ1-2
TGTGCCAGCAGCGAACAGGGACAGCGAAACTATGGCTACACCTTC
CASSEQGQRNYGYTF
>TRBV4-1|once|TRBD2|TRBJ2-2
TGCGCCAGCAGCCAGGTAGCGGGGGCGAACACCGGGGAGCTGTTTTTT
CASSQVAGANTGELFF
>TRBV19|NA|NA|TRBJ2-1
TGTGCCAGCACTACGACTAGATCCGTTCATGAGCAGTTCTTC
CASTTTRSVHEQFF
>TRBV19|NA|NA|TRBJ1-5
TGTGCCAGTAATGGCGGGTGGGGGGATCAGCCCCAGCATTTT
CASNGGWGDQPQHF
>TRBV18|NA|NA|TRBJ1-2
TGTGCCAGCTCACCGTCGGCCAGTAACTATGGCTACACCTTC
CASSPSASNYGYTF
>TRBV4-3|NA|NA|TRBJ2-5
TGCGCCAGCAGCCCCGGGACGGGGGTTAAAGAGACCCAGTACTTC
CASSPGTGVKETQYF
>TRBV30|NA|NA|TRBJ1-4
TGTGCCTGGAGTGGGGTAGGAGAAAAACTGTTTTTT
CAWSGVGEKLFF
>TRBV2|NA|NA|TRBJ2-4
TGTGCCAGCAGTGAATTGGGGAGTCTAGCCAAAAACATTCAGTACTTC
CASSELGSLAKNIQYF
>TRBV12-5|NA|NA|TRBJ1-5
TGTGCTAGTGGTTTTCCCCCTGTATTCTTTCAGCCCCAGCATTTT
CASGFPPVFFQPQHF
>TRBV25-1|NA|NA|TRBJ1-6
TGTGCCAGCAGAACAACAGGGCTTGATTCACCCCTCCACTTT
CASRTTGLDSPLHF
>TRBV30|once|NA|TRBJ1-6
TGTGCCTGGTCCGTGGGGCTTAATTCACCCCTCCACTTT
CAWSVGLNSPLHF
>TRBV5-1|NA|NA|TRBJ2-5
TGCGCCAGCAGCGTACCCCTGCGGGGGCCCCAAGAGACCCAGTACTTC
CASSVPLRGPQETQYF
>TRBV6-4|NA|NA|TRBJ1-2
TGTGCCAGCAGTGACATATTTGGGGGAGCTAATGGCTACACCTTC
CASSDIFGGANGYTF
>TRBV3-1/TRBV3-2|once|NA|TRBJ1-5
TGTGCCAGCAGCGGAGGGCCGGGTCAGCCCCAGCATTTT
CASSGGPGQPQHF
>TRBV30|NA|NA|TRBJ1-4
TGTGCCGCACGGGGCGGCGCAACTAATGAAAAACTGTTTTTT
CAARGGATNEKLFF
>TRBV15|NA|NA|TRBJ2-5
TGTGCCACCAGCAGAGAAGGGGCAGGCGGGTTCGAGACCCAGTACTTC
CATSREGAGGFETQYF